This T cell receptor (beta chain) was recovered during a study of cytomegalovirus exposure and HLA in healthy donors. Study conclusions and caveats: There were reportedly fewer N-insertions in an Asian-associated ancestry cluster than the roughly 670-donor mean, in a later analysis.

The length of the CDR3 is 16 residues. Notes on this clone: Its antigen is still unknown.

PCR primers comprised 60 Vbeta and 13 Jbeta primers. Only in-frame clones appear in the TCRdb table, and some are missing; sequencing was by immunoSEQ multiplex PCR. The sample records 100,000 or so clones, approximately 85% being singletons. Material: PBMCs. This sequence was found in a man aged 30-40 years in good health and CMV-seronegative. The chain combines TRBV21-1 with TRBJ2-7; the table's D call TRBD2 went unverified against the DNA. TRBV21-1 counts as a pseudogene. This CDR3 is CASSKSSAPGDHEQYF. The CDR3, as DNA: TGTGCCAGCAGCAAATCCAGCGCGCCGGGGGACCACGAGCAGTACTTC.